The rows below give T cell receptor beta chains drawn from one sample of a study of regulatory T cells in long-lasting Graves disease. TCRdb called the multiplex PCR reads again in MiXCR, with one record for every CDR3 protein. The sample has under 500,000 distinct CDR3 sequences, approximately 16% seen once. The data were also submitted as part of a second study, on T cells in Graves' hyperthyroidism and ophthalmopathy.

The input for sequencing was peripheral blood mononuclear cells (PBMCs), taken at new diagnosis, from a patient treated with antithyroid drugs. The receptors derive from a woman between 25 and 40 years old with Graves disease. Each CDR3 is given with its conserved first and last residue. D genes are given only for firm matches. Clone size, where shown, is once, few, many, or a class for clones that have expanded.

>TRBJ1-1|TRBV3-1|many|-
CASSQVLSVNTEAFF
TGTGCCAGCAGCCAAGTTTTATCGGTGAACACTGAAGCTTTCTTT
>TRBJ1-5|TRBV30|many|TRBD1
CAWSVRWTGKGQPQHF
TGTGCCTGGAGTGTACGGTGGACAGGGAAGGGTCAGCCCCAGCATTTT
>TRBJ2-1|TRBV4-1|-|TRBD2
CASSLGLAPSSYNEQFF
TGCGCCAGCAGCCTGGGACTAGCGCCATCCTCCTACAATGAGCAGTTCTTC
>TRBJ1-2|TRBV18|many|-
CASSPLRGANYGYTF
TGTGCCAGCTCACCCCTTCGAGGAGCTAACTATGGCTACACCTTC
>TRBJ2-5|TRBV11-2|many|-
CASSPRSALYF
TGTGCCAGCAGCCCACGGAGTGCCCTCTACTTC
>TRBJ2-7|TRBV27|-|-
CASSFFREAYEQYF
TGTGCCAGCAGTTTCTTCAGGGAAGCCTACGAGCAGTACTTC
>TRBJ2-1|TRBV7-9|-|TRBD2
CASSSTSGSGNEQFF
TGTGCCAGCAGCTCGACTAGCGGGAGTGGCAATGAGCAGTTCTTC
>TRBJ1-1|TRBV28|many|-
CASGGAGGEAFF
TGTGCCAGTGGGGGCGCGGGAGGGGAAGCTTTCTTT
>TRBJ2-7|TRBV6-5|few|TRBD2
CASSYRASGSFLSYEQYF
TGTGCCAGCAGTTACAGGGCTAGCGGGAGTTTCCTCTCCTACGAGCAGTACTTC
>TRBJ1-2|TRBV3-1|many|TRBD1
CASSQDRGHGYTF
TGTGCCAGCAGCCAAGACAGGGGGCATGGCTACACCTTC
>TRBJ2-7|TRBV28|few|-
CASSDIRGPEQYF
TGTGCCAGCAGTGACATCAGGGGCCCCGAGCAGTACTTC
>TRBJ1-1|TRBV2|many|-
CASSGNDPGIPNTEAFF
TGTGCCAGCAGTGGAAACGACCCCGGGATCCCGAACACTGAAGCTTTCTTT
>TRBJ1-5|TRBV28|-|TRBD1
CASTSGQENQPQHF
TGTGCCAGCACATCGGGACAGGAGAATCAGCCCCAGCATTTT
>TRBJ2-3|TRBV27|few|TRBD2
CASSLYTSWASGRTTDTQYF
TGTGCCAGCAGTTTATATACAAGTTGGGCTAGCGGGAGAACCACAGATACGCAGTATTTT
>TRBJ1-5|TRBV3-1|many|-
CASSQDGGLGQPQHF
TGTGCCAGCAGCCAAGATGGAGGGTTGGGTCAGCCCCAGCATTTT
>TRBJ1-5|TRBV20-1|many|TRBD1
CSAPDRASNSNQPQHF
TGCAGTGCGCCGGACAGGGCATCTAATAGCAATCAGCCCCAGCATTTT
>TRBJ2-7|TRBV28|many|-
CASNQARTSLTYEQYF
TGTGCCAGCAACCAAGCCCGGACTTCACTAACCTACGAGCAGTACTTC
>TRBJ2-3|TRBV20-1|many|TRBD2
CSAWTSGRGTLPTDTQYF
TGCAGTGCTTGGACTAGCGGGAGAGGGACCCTGCCCACAGATACGCAGTATTTT
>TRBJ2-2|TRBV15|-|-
CATSRVGGTNTGELFF
TGTGCCACCAGCAGAGTAGGCGGGACAAACACCGGGGAGCTGTTTTTT
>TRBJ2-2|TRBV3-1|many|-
CASSPTVVGELFF
TGTGCCAGCAGCCCGACGGTCGTCGGGGAGCTGTTTTTT
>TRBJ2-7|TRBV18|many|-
CASGQGSHEQYF
TGTGCCAGCGGGCAGGGTAGCCACGAGCAGTACTTC
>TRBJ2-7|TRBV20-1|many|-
CSAREPYHVQGTSHMYEQYF
TGCAGTGCTAGAGAGCCTTACCATGTGCAAGGGACATCTCATATGTACGAGCAGTACTTC
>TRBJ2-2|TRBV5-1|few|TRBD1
CASSLTGGFTGELFF
TGCGCCAGCAGCTTGACAGGGGGTTTTACCGGGGAGCTGTTTTTT
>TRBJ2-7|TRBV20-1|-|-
CSASQGGLGSYEQYF
TGCAGTGCTAGCCAGGGGGGACTAGGTTCCTACGAGCAGTACTTC
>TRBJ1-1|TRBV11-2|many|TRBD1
CASSLGFGTGLLTEAFF
TGTGCCAGCAGCTTAGGTTTCGGGACAGGCTTGCTTACTGAAGCTTTCTTT
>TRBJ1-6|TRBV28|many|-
CASSLFERGYSPLHF
TGTGCCAGCAGTTTATTCGAGCGGGGGTATTCACCCCTCCACTTT
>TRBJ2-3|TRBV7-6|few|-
CASSLNREGDTQYF
TGTGCCAGCAGCTTAAACAGGGAGGGAGATACGCAGTATTTT
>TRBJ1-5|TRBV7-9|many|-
CASSLEGDQPQHF
TGTGCCAGCAGCTTAGAGGGGGATCAGCCCCAGCATTTT
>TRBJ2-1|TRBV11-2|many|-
CASSLVHSYEQFF
TGTGCCAGCAGCTTAGTCCACTCTTATGAGCAGTTCTTC
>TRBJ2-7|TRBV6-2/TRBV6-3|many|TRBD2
CASSRTSGLYEQYF
TGTGCCAGCAGTAGGACTAGCGGCCTCTACGAGCAGTACTTC
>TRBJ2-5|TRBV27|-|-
CASSPRYDVETQYF
TGTGCCAGCAGCCCGAGATATGACGTGGAGACCCAGTACTTC
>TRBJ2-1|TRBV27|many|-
CASSSGAEQFF
TGTGCCAGCAGTTCCGGCGCGGAGCAGTTCTTC
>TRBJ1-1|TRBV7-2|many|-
CASSLKWGSRYTEAFF
TGTGCCAGCAGCTTAAAATGGGGCTCTAGGTACACTGAAGCTTTCTTT
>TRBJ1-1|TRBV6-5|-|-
CASSYNKGTEAFF
TGTGCCAGCAGTTACAACAAGGGCACTGAAGCTTTCTTT
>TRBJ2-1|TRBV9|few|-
CASSVGGSGLNEQFF
TGTGCCAGCAGCGTAGGGGGTAGCGGCCTCAATGAGCAGTTCTTC
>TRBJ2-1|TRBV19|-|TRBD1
CASSIGPGQTYNEQFF
TGTGCCAGTAGTATAGGCCCGGGACAGACCTACAATGAGCAGTTCTTC
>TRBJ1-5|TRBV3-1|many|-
CASSQEEGRRSNQPQHF
TGTGCCAGCAGCCAAGAAGAGGGGCGGAGAAGCAATCAGCCCCAGCATTTT
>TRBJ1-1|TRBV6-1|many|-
CASRVRGNTEAFF
TGTGCCAGCCGGGTTAGGGGAAACACTGAAGCTTTCTTT
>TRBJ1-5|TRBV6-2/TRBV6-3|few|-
CASSLEATGYQPQHF
TGTGCCAGCAGTTTAGAAGCTACAGGGTACCAGCCCCAGCATTTT
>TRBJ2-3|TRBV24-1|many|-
CATSDFGSSTDTQYF
TGTGCCACCAGTGATTTTGGCAGCAGCACAGATACGCAGTATTTT
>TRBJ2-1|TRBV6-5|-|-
CASSYHTGRLLYNEQFF
TGTGCCAGCAGTTACCATACAGGTCGGCTGCTATACAATGAGCAGTTCTTC
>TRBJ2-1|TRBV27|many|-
CASRRSDNEQFF
TGTGCCAGTCGACGTTCGGATAATGAGCAGTTCTTC
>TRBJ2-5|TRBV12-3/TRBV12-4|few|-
CASSPTGDLQETQYF
TGTGCCAGCAGTCCAACAGGAGACTTACAAGAGACCCAGTACTTC
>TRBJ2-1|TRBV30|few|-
CAWSILGDEQFF
TGTGCCTGGAGTATTCTAGGGGATGAGCAGTTCTTC
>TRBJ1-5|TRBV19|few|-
CASSIDQLSRDQPQHF
TGTGCCAGTAGTATAGATCAGCTTTCGCGGGATCAGCCCCAGCATTTT
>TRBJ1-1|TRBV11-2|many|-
CASSSPGENTEAFF
TGTGCCAGCAGCTCACCAGGGGAGAACACTGAAGCTTTCTTT